Sequencing of this T cell receptor (beta chain) was carried out in a study of blood T cell repertoires in COVID-19. About the research overall: Sites across the United States, Italy and Spain contributed samples from acute and convalescent COVID-19. Sources were T cells, B-cell-depleted T cells, or PBMCs; the material itself was cDNA or gDNA.

In the authors' methods: How many nucleated cells were present was estimated from reference gene primer amplification. Libraries were prepared by immunoSEQ multiplex PCR; TCRdb keeps only in-frame clonotypes and omits some of them. V, J and clone size reflect that table, while D and trimming were determined from the DNA. This sample carries around 180,000 clones, 70% to 90% of them seen once, and the ten largest clones take roughly 3.7%. Deletions cut 8 bases from V and 7 bases from J, with 15 bases between. Germline assignment: CDR1 GTSNPN and CDR2 SVGIG (reference sequence). The CDR3 spans 12 residues.

The gene calls are TRBV30 and TRBJ2-1, with a weak D call TRBD2 (6 bases). Sequenced: peripheral blood. This receptor was identified in a woman aged 25 to 39 with acute or convalescent COVID-19. DNA of the CDR3: TGTGCCCAATTACGGGAGTTTAATGAGCAGTTCTTC. It translates to CAQLREFNEQFF.